What follows are 18 T cell receptor beta chains derived from one specimen sequenced in a study of OX40 agonist ivuxolimab in advanced cancers. Sequencing was performed with immunoSEQ multiplex PCR; in TCRdb, only in-frame clones are kept and a portion is missing. The repertoire includes 70,000 to 95,000 clones, 80% to 90% of them detected once, and 1.9% sits in the top ten. The sequencing used CD4+ or CD8+ T cells sorted from blood, collected in a trial of the OX40 agonist ivuxolimab. The source of these receptors is an adult with an advanced solid tumor such as melanoma, head and neck, liver or kidney cancer.

The chain is built from TRBV5-1 and TRBJ2-1, with a weak D call TRBD2 (6 bases). Trimming pared 7 bases from V and 4 bases from J, leaving 12 bases between. CDR3 length: 13 amino acids. Germline CDR1 reads SGHRS; CDR2 reads YFSETQ. CDR3 sequence: CASAWRDYNEQFF. CDR3 coding DNA: TGCGCCAGCGCGTGGCGGGATTACAATGAGCAGTTCTTC.

The V gene is TRBV9, the J gene TRBJ1-1, with 8 bases matching TRBD1. Trimming at V came to 0 bases and at J to 11 bases, leaving 9 bases not matched to a gene. The V gene's germline CDR1 is SGDLS and CDR2 YYNGEE. There are 14 residues in the CDR3. CDR3: CASSVESQGGPAFF. CDR3 coding DNA: TGTGCCAGCAGCGTAGAGTCACAGGGGGGCCCGGCTTTCTTT.

The chain is built from TRBV18 and TRBJ2-3, with D tentatively TRBD2 (5 bases). Trimming cost V 5 bases and J 5 bases, with 14 bases left between them. CDR1 is KGHSH, CDR2 LQKENI, per germline. This CDR3 region has 14 residues. The CDR3 DNA follows: TGTGCCAGCTCAAGGGCCGGGGTGGAAGATACGCAGTATTTT. Amino acid sequence: CASSRAGVEDTQYF.

The chain uses TRBV18 and TRBJ1-3; 8 bases align to TRBD1. This CDR3 contains 17 residues. Germline V gene data show CDR1 as KGHSH and CDR2 as LQKENI. J lost 2 bases, V lost 6 bases, and 12 bases had no gene match. This chain's CDR3 is CASSRIDRGRTGNTIYF. The CDR3 DNA reads as TGTGCCAGCTCCCGCATCGACAGGGGCCGTACTGGAAACACCATATATTTT.

The chain uses TRBV7-9 and TRBJ1-4; a weak D match, TRBD1 (5 bases). V shed 6 bases and J shed 4 bases, with 18 bases lying between them. The germline CDR1 and CDR2 sequences are SEHNR and FQNEAQ (reference sequence). The CDR3 has 16 amino acids. The CDR3 protein is CASSPGSGDLNEKLFF. DNA of the CDR3: TGTGCCAGCAGTCCGGGGTCGGGGGACCTTAATGAAAAACTGTTTTTT. The variable domain in full, with the rest retrieved from reference TRBV7-9 and TRBJ1-4, is DTGVSQNPRHKITKRGQNVTFRCDPISEHNRLYWYRQTLGQGPEFLTYFQNEAQLEKSRLLSDRFSAERPKGSFSTLEIQRTEQGDSAMYLCASSPGSGDLNEKLFFGSGTQLSVL.

This rearrangement joins TRBV7-9 to TRBJ2-7; 7 bases are shared with TRBD2. The CDR3 is made up of 14 amino acids. Unmatched junction bases numbered 8, after V lost 4 bases and J lost 5 bases. Per the germline V gene, CDR1 is SEHNR and CDR2 is FQNEAQ (reference sequence). The CDR3 reads CASSSGGRADEQYF. DNA for the CDR3: TGTGCCAGCAGCTCCGGGGGGAGGGCCGACGAGCAGTACTTC.

The rearrangement joins TRBV6-6 to TRBJ1-1; D uncertain. The V and J ends lost 6 bases and 5 bases respectively, with 16 bases between them. CDR3 size: 14 residues. CDR1 and CDR2 from the germline V gene are MNHNY and SVGAGI (reference sequence). Here the CDR3 DNA reads TGTGCCAGCAGCCCGGGAGCCCTCAAGACTGAAGCTTTCTTT. Its translation is CASSPGALKTEAFF.

The genes are TRBV5-4 and TRBJ1-3; 9 bases are a match to TRBD1. This CDR3 comprises 14 residues. Trimming removed 4 bases from V and 8 bases from J; junction bases left unmatched: 7. Germline lookup yields CDR1 SGHNT and CDR2 YYREEE (reference sequence). CDR3 nucleotide sequence: TGTGCCAGCAGCCGCGACAGGGGGGCGGACACCATATATTTT. Protein: CASSRDRGADTIYF.

The chain has TRBV9 and TRBJ2-1, with D maybe TRBD1 (5 bases). The germline CDR1 and CDR2 sequences are SGDLS and YYNGEE. The CDR3 is made up of 13 amino acids. The V end was cut by 4 bases, the J end by 4 bases, with 9 bases between. The CDR3, as DNA: TGTGCCAGCAGCACAAGACAGTACAATGAGCAGTTCTTC. Encoded protein: CASSTRQYNEQFF.

The chain recombines TRBV28 with TRBJ1-4; D ambiguous. Between the trimmed V and J ends, which lost 6 bases and 2 bases, there was a span of 13 bases. The CDR3 is made up of 15 amino acids. The germline V gene encodes CDR1 MDHEN and CDR2 SYDVKM. The CDR3 sequence is CASRASGSTNEKLFF. The DNA of the CDR3 is TGTGCCAGCAGAGCCTCCGGGTCTACTAATGAAAAACTGTTTTTT.

The chain recombines TRBV7-9 with TRBJ1-2, with D unclear. In germline, CDR1 is SEHNR, CDR2 FQNEAQ (reference sequence). This CDR3 is 15 amino acids long. Trimming removed 5 bases at V and 0 bases at J, with 13 bases between. CDR3 residues: CASSPEMLANYGYTF. The CDR3 bases are TGTGCCAGCAGCCCAGAGATGCTTGCTAACTATGGCTACACCTTC.

For this clone: Other DNA sequences in this specimen translate into the identical CDR3. This chain connects TRBV29-1 to TRBJ1-1, with TRBD1 matching 7 bases. The germline gives CDR1 SQVTM, CDR2 ANQGSEA. V trimming: 4 bases; J trimming: 3 bases; junction bases outside the gene matches: 5. The CDR3 totals 13 residues. Here the CDR3 reads CSVVEGAYTEAFF. In DNA form, the CDR3 reads TGCAGCGTTGTAGAGGGGGCTTACACTGAAGCTTTCTTT.

The chain carries TRBV6-5 and TRBJ2-7; tentatively, D is TRBD1 (6 bases). The CDR3 spans 14 residues. V was clipped by 6 bases and J by 0 bases, with 12 bases between them. Looked up from germline, CDR1 is MNHEY and CDR2 is SVGAGI. CDR3 in DNA: TGTGCCAGCAGCCCGGGACATTTCTCCTACGAGCAGTACTTC. Protein product: CASSPGHFSYEQYF.

The DNA of the CDR3 is TGTGCCAGTAGTATAGATCGGACCGGGACTGAAAAGTTCTTC. This codes for CASSIDRTGTEKFF. The chain combines TRBV19 with TRBJ2-1; D might be TRBD2 (6 bases). The CDR3 consists of 14 residues. The germline gives CDR1 LNHDA, CDR2 SQIVND (reference sequence). The V gene lost 0 bases and the J gene lost 14 bases, with 17 bases spanning the gap.

The chain links TRBV6-1 to TRBJ2-6; a possible D gene is TRBD1 (5 bases). CDR1 is MNHNS and CDR2 is SASEGT in the germline V gene. Trimming stripped 10 bases from V and 2 bases from J, with 9 bases between. CDR3 length: 13 residues. The CDR3: CATRVPGANVLTF. The CDR3 region has the DNA TGTGCCACCAGGGTCCCTGGGGCCAACGTCCTGACTTTC.

The genes are TRBV5-6 and TRBJ2-1; tentatively, D is TRBD2 (7 bases). Germline loops: CDR1 SGHDT, CDR2 YYEEEE. V dropped 4 bases and J dropped 7 bases, with 21 bases sitting between them. CDR3 length: 16 residues. Here the CDR3 DNA reads TGTGCCAGCAGCACCGGGGGGCCGAGGTTAAGGAATGAGCAGTTCTTC. This encodes CASSTGGPRLRNEQFF.

The V and J genes are TRBV27 and TRBJ1-5, with D unclear. V dropped 4 bases and J dropped 7 bases, with 11 bases sitting between them. The CDR3 consists of 13 residues. Germline CDR1 is MNHEY and CDR2 is SMNVEV (reference sequence). As DNA, the CDR3 is TGTGCCAGCAGTTCATTCCCCGGGCAGCCCCAGCATTTT. This codes for CASSSFPGQPQHF.

This clone was observed a single time. The rearrangement links TRBV28 to TRBJ2-1, with D perhaps TRBD1 or TRBD2 (5 bases each). Germline V gene lookup returns CDR1 MDHEN and CDR2 SYDVKM. V lost 5 bases, J lost 0 bases, and 11 bases lay in between. The CDR3 loop spans 15 amino acids. The chain's CDR3 is CASSTGPVSYNEQFF. The CDR3 DNA is TGTGCCAGCAGTACGGGACCTGTCTCCTACAATGAGCAGTTCTTC.